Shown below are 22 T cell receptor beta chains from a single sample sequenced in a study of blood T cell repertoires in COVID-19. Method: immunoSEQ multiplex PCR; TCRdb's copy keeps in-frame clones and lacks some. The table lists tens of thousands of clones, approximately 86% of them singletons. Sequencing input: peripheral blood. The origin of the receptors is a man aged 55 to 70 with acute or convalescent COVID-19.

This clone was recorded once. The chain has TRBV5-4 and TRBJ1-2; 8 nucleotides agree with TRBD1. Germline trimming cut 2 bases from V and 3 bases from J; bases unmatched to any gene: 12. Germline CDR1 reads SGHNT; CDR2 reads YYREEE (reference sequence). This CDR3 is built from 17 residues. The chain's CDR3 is CASSLNEGRGRYYGYTF. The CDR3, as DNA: TGTGCCAGCAGCTTAAATGAGGGCAGGGGGCGCTACTATGGCTACACCTTC.

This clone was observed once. This chain's CDR3 is CASMGLVFTGELFF. The CDR3 DNA is TGTGCCAGCATGGGACTGGTGTTTACCGGGGAGCTGTTTTTT. This chain links TRBV6-5 with TRBJ2-2, with D perhaps matching TRBD2 (6 bases). The V gene's germline CDR1 is MNHEY and CDR2 SVGAGI. This CDR3 comprises 14 residues. V lost 7 bases and J 5 bases, leaving 14 bases between the germline ends.

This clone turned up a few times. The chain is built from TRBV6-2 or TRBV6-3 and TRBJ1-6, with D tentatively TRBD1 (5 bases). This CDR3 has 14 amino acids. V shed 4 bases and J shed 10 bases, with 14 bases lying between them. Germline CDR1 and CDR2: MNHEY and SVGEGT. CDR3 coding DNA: TGTGCCAGCAGTTTGACAGCGGGGGAATCACCCCTCCACTTT. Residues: CASSLTAGESPLHF.

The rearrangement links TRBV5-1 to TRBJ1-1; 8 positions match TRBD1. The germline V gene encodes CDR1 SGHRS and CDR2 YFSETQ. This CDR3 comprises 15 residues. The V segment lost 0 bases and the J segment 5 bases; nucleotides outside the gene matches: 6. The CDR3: CASSLGTGKRTEAFF. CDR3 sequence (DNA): TGCGCCAGCAGCTTGGGGACAGGGAAGAGAACTGAAGCTTTCTTT.

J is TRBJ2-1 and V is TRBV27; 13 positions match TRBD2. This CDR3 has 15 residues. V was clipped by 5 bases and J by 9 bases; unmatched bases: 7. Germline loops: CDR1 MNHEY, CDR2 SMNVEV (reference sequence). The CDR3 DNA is TGTGCCAGCAGTGTACTAGCGGGAGGGCCCGTTGAGCAGTTCTTC. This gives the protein CASSVLAGGPVEQFF.

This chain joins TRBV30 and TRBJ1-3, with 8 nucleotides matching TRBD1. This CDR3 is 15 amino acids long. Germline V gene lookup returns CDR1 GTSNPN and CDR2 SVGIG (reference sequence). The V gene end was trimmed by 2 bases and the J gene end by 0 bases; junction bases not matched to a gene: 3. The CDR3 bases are TGTGCCTGGAGTTCAGGGGGCGCCTCTGGAAACACCATATATTTT. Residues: CAWSSGGASGNTIYF. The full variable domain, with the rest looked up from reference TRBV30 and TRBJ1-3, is SQTIHQWPATLVQPVGSPLSLECTVEGTSNPNLYWYRQAAGRGLQLLFYSVGIGQISSEVPQNLSASRPQDRQFILSSKKLLLSDSGFYLCAWSSGGASGNTIYFGEGSWLTVV.

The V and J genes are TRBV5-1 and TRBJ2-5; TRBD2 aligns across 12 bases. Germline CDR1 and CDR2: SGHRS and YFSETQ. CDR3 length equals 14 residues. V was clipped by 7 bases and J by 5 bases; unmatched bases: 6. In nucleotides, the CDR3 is TGCGCCAGCCGGGTGACTAGCGGGAGCGAGACCCAGTACTTC. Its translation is CASRVTSGSETQYF.

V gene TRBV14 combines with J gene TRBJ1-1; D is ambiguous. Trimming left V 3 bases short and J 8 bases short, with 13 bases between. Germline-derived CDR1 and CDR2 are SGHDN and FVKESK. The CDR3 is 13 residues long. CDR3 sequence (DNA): TGTGCCAGCAGCCAGGGTAATGAGAGGGAAGCTTTCTTT. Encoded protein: CASSQGNEREAFF.

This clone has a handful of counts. CDR3 in amino acids: CASSKREGVANTGELFF. The CDR3 coding sequence is TGTGCCAGCAGCAAGAGAGAGGGGGTAGCGAACACCGGGGAGCTGTTTTTT. This chain joins TRBV7-9 and TRBJ2-2; tentative D call: TRBD1 (6 bases). This CDR3 is 17 amino acids long. In germline, CDR1 is SEHNR, CDR2 FQNEAQ (reference sequence). Trimming took off 5 bases at V and 0 bases at J, with 16 bases between the two ends.

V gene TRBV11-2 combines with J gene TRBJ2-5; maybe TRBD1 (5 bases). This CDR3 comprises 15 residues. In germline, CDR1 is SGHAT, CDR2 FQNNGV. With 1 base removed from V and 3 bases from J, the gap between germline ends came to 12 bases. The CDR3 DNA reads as TGTGCCAGCAGCTTAGCTTTAACGACAGAAGAGACCCAGTACTTC. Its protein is CASSLALTTEETQYF.

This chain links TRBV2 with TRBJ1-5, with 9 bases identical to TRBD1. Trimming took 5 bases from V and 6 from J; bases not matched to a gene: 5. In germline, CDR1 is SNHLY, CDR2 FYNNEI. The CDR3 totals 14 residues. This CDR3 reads CASSQDRGRQPQHF. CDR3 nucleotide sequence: TGTGCCAGCAGTCAGGACAGGGGACGTCAGCCCCAGCATTTT.

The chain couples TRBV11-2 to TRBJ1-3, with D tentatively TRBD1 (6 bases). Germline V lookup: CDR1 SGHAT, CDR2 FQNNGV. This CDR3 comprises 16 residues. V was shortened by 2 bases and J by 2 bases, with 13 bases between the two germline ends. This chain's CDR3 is CASSLIQGRTGNTIYF. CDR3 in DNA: TGTGCCAGCAGCTTAATTCAGGGGCGCACTGGAAACACCATATATTTT.

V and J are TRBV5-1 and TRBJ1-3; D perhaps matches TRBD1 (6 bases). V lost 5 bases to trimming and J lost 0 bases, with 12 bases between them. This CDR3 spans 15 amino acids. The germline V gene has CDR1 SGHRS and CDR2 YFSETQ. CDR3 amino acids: CASRPTGSSGNTIYF. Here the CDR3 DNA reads TGCGCCAGCAGGCCTACAGGGAGCTCTGGAAACACCATATATTTT.

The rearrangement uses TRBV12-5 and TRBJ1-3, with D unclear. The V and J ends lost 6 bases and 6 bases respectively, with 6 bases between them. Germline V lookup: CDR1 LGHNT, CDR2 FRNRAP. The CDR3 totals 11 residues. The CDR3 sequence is CASGLENTIYF. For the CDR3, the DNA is TGTGCTAGTGGCTTAGAAAACACCATATATTTT.

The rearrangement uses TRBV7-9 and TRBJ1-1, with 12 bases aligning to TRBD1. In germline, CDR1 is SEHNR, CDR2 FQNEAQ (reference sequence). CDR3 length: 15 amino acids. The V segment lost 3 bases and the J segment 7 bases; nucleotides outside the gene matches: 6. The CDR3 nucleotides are TGTGCCAGCAGCTTGGGACAGGGGGCGTTGGGTGAAGCTTTCTTT. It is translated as CASSLGQGALGEAFF.

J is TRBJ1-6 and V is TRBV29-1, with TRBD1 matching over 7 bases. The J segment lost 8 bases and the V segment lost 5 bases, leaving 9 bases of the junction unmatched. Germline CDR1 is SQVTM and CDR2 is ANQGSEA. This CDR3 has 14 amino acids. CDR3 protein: CSVRTTGSDSPLHF. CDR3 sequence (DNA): TGCAGCGTTCGAACGACAGGGTCAGATTCACCCCTCCACTTT.

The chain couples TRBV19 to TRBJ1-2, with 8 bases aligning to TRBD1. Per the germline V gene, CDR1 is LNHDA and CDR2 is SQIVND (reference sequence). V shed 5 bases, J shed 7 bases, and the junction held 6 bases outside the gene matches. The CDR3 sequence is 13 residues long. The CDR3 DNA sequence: TGTGCCAGTAGTGTGGACAGGGCGGCTGGCTACACCTTC. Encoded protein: CASSVDRAAGYTF.

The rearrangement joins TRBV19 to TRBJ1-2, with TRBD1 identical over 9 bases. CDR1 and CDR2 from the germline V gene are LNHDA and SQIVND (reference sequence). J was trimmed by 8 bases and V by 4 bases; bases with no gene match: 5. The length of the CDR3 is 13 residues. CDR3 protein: CASSTRDREGYTF. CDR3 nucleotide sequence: TGTGCCAGTAGTACCCGGGACAGGGAAGGCTACACCTTC.

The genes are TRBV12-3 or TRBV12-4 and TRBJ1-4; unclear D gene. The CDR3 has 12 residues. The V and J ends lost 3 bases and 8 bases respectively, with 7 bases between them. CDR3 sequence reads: CASSLFGEKLFF. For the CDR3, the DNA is TGTGCCAGCAGTTTGTTCGGGGAAAAACTGTTTTTT.

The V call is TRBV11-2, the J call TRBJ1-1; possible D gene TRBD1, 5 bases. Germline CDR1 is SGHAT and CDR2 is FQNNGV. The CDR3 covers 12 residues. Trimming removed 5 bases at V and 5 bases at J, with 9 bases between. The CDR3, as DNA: TGTGCCAGCAGCCCAGGGAGGACTGAAGCTTTCTTT. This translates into CASSPGRTEAFF.

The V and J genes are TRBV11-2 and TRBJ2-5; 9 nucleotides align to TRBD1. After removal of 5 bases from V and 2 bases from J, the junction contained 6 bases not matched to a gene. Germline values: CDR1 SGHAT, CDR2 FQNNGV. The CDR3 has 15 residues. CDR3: CASSEGQGGQETQYF. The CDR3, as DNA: TGTGCCAGCAGCGAGGGACAGGGAGGGCAAGAGACCCAGTACTTC.

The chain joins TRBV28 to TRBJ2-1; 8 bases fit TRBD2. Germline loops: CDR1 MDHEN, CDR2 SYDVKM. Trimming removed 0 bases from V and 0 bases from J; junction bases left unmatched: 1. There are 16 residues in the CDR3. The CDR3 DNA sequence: TGTGCCAGCAGTTTATGGCGGGGGGTCTCCTACAATGAGCAGTTCTTC. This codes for CASSLWRGVSYNEQFF.